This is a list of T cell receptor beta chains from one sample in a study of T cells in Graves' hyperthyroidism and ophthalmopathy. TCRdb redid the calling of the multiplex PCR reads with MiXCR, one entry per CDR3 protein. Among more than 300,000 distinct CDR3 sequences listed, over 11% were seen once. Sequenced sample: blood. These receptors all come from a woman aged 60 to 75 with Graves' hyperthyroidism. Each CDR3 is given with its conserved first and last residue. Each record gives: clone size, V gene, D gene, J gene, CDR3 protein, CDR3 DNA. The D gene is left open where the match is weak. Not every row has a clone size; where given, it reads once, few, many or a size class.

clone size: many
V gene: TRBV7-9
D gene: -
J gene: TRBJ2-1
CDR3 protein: CASSSQAAGFNEQFF
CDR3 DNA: TGTGCCAGCAGCTCCCAAGCGGCAGGGTTCAATGAGCAGTTCTTC

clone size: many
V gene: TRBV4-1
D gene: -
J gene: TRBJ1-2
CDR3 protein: CASSQGGGDTSNYGYTF
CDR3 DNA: TGCGCCAGCAGCCAAGGGGGAGGGGACACTTCTAACTATGGCTACACCTTC

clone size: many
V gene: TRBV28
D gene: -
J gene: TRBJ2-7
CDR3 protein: CASSYRVLYEQYF
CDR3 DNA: TGTGCCAGCAGTTACAGGGTCCTCTACGAGCAGTACTTC

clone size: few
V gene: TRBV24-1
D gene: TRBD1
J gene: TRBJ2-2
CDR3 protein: CATNGQGSGELFF
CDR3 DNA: TGTGCCACCAACGGACAGGGGTCCGGGGAGCTGTTTTTT

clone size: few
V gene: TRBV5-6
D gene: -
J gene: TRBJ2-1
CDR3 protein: CASRTTRRSYNEQFF
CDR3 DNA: TGTGCCAGCAGAACGACAAGGAGGTCCTACAATGAGCAGTTCTTC

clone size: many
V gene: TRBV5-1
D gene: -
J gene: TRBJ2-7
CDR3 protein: CASSFTSSYEQYF
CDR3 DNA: TGCGCCAGCAGCTTCACGAGCTCCTACGAGCAGTACTTC

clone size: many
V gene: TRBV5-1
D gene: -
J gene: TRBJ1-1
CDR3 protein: CASSLANGHPQAFF
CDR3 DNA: TGCGCCAGCAGCTTGGCGAACGGACACCCCCAAGCTTTCTTT

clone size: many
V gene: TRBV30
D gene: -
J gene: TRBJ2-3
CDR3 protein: CAWRLGGTDTQYF
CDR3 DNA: TGTGCCTGGAGGCTAGGTGGCACAGATACGCAGTATTTT

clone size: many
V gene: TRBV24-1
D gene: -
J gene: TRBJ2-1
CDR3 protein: CATSDLGLGGANNEQFF
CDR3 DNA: TGTGCCACCAGTGATTTAGGCCTAGGAGGGGCTAACAATGAGCAGTTCTTC

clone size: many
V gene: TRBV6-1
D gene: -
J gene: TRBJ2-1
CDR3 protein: CASMGARGRVEQFF
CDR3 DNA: TGTGCCAGCATGGGGGCCCGGGGGCGTGTTGAGCAGTTCTTC

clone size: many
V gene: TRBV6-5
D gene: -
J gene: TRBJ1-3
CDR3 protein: CASSYTSRTVGNTIYF
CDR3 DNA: TGTGCCAGCAGTTACACCTCAAGGACTGTCGGAAACACCATATATTTT

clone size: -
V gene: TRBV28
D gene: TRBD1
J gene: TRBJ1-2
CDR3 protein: CASSSTGVNYGYTF
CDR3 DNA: TGTGCCAGCAGTTCAACAGGGGTTAACTATGGCTACACCTTC

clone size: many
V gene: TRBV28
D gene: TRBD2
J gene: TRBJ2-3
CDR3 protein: CASTPAAGVADTQYF
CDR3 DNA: TGTGCCAGCACCCCGGCGGCGGGAGTGGCAGATACGCAGTATTTT

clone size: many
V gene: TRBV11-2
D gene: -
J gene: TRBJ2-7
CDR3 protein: CASSRLGRRSYEQYF
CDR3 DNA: TGTGCCAGCAGCCGGTTGGGACGACGCTCCTACGAGCAGTACTTC

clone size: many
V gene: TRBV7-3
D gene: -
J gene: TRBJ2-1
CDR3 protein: CASSLVGSPYNEQFF
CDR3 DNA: TGTGCCAGCAGCTTAGTTGGTAGTCCCTACAATGAGCAGTTCTTC

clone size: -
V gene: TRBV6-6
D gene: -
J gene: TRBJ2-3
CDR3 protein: CASSYSSGEAAGADTQYF
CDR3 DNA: TGTGCCAGCAGTTACTCATCGGGGGAAGCGGCAGGGGCAGATACGCAGTATTTT

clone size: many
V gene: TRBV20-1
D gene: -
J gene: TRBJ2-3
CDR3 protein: CSARDRLVLDTQYF
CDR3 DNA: TGCAGTGCTAGAGATCGGCTAGTGCTAGATACGCAGTATTTT

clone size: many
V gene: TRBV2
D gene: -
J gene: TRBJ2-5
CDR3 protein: CASSPGSERETQYF
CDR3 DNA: TGTGCCAGCAGCCCCGGGAGTGAGAGAGAGACCCAGTACTTC

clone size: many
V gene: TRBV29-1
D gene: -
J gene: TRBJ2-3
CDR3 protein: CSVLSSRGRTDTQYF
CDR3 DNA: TGCAGCGTCTTGTCCTCCAGGGGTAGGACAGATACGCAGTATTTT

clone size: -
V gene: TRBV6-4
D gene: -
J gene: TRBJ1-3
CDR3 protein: CASSAGPGNTIYF
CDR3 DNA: TGCGCCAGCAGTGCCGGGCCTGGAAACACCATATATTTT

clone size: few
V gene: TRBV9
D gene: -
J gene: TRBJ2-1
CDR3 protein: CASSSTGVPPSNEQFF
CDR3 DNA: TGTGCCAGCAGCTCAACGGGAGTCCCACCGAGCAATGAGCAGTTCTTC

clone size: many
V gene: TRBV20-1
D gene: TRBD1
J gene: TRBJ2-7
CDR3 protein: CSASTGQGFYEQYF
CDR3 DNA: TGCAGTGCGAGTACGGGACAGGGATTTTACGAGCAGTACTTC

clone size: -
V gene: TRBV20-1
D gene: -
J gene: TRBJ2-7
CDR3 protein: CSASLPAASSYEQYF
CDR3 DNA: TGCAGTGCTAGTCTGCCGGCAGCGAGCTCCTACGAGCAGTACTTC

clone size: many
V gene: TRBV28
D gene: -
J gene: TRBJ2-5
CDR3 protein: CASISSVLQETQYF
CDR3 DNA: TGTGCCAGCATCTCTAGCGTACTCCAAGAGACCCAGTACTTC

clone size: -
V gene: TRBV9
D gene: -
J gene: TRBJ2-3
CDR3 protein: CASSSPPGGSSTDTQYF
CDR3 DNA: TGTGCCAGCAGCTCACCCCCTGGGGGTTCTAGCACAGATACGCAGTATTTT

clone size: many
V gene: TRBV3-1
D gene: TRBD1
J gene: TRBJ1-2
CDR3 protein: CASSPEGQGGGGYTF
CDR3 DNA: TGTGCCAGCAGCCCCGAAGGACAGGGGGGAGGTGGCTACACCTTC

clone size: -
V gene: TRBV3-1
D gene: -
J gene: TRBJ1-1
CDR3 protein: CASSQGSQGNTEAFF
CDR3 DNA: TGTGCCAGCAGCCAAGGATCGCAGGGGAACACTGAAGCTTTCTTT